Each of the 16 T cell receptor beta chains below was sequenced from the same sample in a study of CD8 T cells in ankylosing spondylitis. General study points: Seven to nine highly homologous variants formed a TCR beta motif that appeared characteristic of ankylosing spondylitis blood.

Antigen specificity for these receptors is unknown. One entry per CDR3 protein, called by TCRdb with MiXCR from the 5' RACE reads. The table includes about 540,000 distinct CDR3 sequences, more than 9.5% detected once. Sequencing used blood, either unsorted or a sorted T cell fraction (not recorded which). The receptors stem from a male donor with ankylosing spondylitis.

This chain's CDR3 is CASSPRGGGLAGFEQFF. The CDR3 DNA reads TGTGCCAGCTCACCTCGTGGCGGGGGACTAGCGGGATTTGAGCAGTTCTTC. V usage is TRBV18 and J usage is TRBJ2-1; the match to TRBD2 covers 13 bases. The V and J ends lost 3 bases and 9 bases, in that order; junction bases with no gene match: 11. The germline gives CDR1 KGHSH, CDR2 LQKENI. The CDR3 is 17 residues long.

This chain joins TRBV2 and TRBJ2-1; 11 bases are a match to TRBD1. This CDR3 region has 15 residues. Trimming cost V 2 bases and J 9 bases; bases outside gene matches: 6. Germline assignment: CDR1 SNHLY and CDR2 FYNNEI. The CDR3 DNA sequence: TGTGCCAGCAGTGAAAGGGGGACAGGGGGGTTTGAGCAGTTCTTC. Translation gives CASSERGTGGFEQFF.

Only a few counts were recorded for this clonotype. The rearrangement links TRBV11-3 to TRBJ2-5; D gene ambiguous. This CDR3 has 13 amino acids. Germline loops: CDR1 SGHNT, CDR2 YENEEA. V was pared by 7 bases and J by 5 bases, with 14 bases between. CDR3: CASNPSPGETQYF. In DNA, the CDR3 is TGTGCCAGCAATCCAAGTCCCGGGGAGACCCAGTACTTC.

Many counts were recorded for this clonotype. This chain uses TRBV12-3 or TRBV12-4 with TRBJ1-5; the D gene is possibly TRBD1 (5 bases). V gave up 0 bases and J gave up 7 bases, with 16 bases separating them. The CDR3 covers 16 residues. Here the CDR3 DNA reads TGTGCCAGCAGTTTAGCGCCTGGTGAGGGACGGCAGCCCCAGCATTTT. As protein: CASSLAPGEGRQPQHF.

The CDR3 bases are TGTGCCAGCAGTTTAGCGTCGCTAGCGGGGTACGAGCAGTACTTC. Its protein product is CASSLASLAGYEQYF. This sequence joins TRBV12-3 or TRBV12-4 and TRBJ2-7; 9 positions match TRBD2. Unmatched junction bases numbered 4, after V lost 0 bases and J lost 4 bases. This CDR3 comprises 15 residues.

In its sample, this clonotype was seen a few times. The rearrangement joins TRBV6-1 to TRBJ2-5, with D perhaps given as TRBD1 or TRBD2 (6 bases each). Looked up from germline, CDR1 is MNHNS and CDR2 is SASEGT. CDR3 length equals 15 residues. V was clipped by 8 bases and J by 4 bases, with 20 bases between them. The CDR3, as DNA: TGTGCCAGCGCTGGTGGGGGGCTAGCTCGAGAGACCCAGTACTTC. It is translated as CASAGGGLARETQYF.

V gene TRBV2 combines with J gene TRBJ1-5; D remains ambiguous. Germline loops: CDR1 SNHLY, CDR2 FYNNEI. The germline V and J ends were trimmed by 3 bases and 7 bases, with 13 bases remaining between them. CDR3 length: 14 amino acids. The CDR3 nucleotides are TGTGCCAGCAGTGAGGTGGCGTTGGGACAGCCCCAGCATTTT. Translated: CASSEVALGQPQHF.

The V gene is TRBV11-2, the J gene TRBJ2-3; D not certain. This CDR3 has 10 residues. Trimming removed 8 bases at V and 5 bases at J, with 5 bases between. CDR1 and CDR2 from the germline V gene are SGHAT and FQNNGV. CDR3 DNA: TGTGCCAGCTCCATAGATACGCAGTATTTT. Translation: CASSIDTQYF.

This clonotype was found many times. The rearrangement uses TRBV12-3 or TRBV12-4 and TRBJ2-4, with a possible D match to TRBD1 (5 bases). Deletions cut 5 bases from V and 3 bases from J, with 11 bases between. This CDR3 is built from 14 residues. Here the CDR3 DNA reads TGTGCCAGCAGTCGCAGGGATTTCAAAAACATTCAGTACTTC. Translated, it gives CASSRRDFKNIQYF.

V usage is TRBV20-1 and J usage is TRBJ2-7; TRBD1 is a possible D gene (6 bases). The CDR3 spans 14 residues. The V end lost 0 bases, the J end lost 1 base, and 10 bases lay between the germline ends. Per the germline V gene, CDR1 is DFQATT and CDR2 is SNEGSKA (reference sequence). The DNA for the CDR3 is TGCAGTGCTAGAGAGGGGGCTCAGTCCTACGAGCAGTACTTC. Translated: CSAREGAQSYEQYF.

The table lists this clonotype with a few counts. V gene TRBV5-1 combines with J gene TRBJ2-1; perhaps TRBD2 as D (5 bases). The V end lost 0 bases, the J end lost 0 bases, and 13 bases lay between the germline ends. Germline V gene lookup returns CDR1 SGHRS and CDR2 YFSETQ. This CDR3 has 17 residues. CDR3 region: CASSLGSSSSSYNEQFF. In DNA form, the CDR3 reads TGCGCCAGCAGCTTGGGATCTAGCTCTAGCTCCTACAATGAGCAGTTCTTC.

This clonotype was seen many times. The rearrangement uses TRBV12-3 or TRBV12-4 and TRBJ1-4, with D perhaps matching TRBD1 (5 bases). Trimming cost V 1 base and J 5 bases, with 11 bases left between them. The CDR3 spans 15 residues. Written as DNA, the CDR3 is TGTGCCAGCAGTTTAGTGGGGACGGAAAATGAAAAACTGTTTTTT. Amino acids: CASSLVGTENEKLFF.

This clonotype has just a few counts. This sequence joins TRBV14 and TRBJ1-4; possibly TRBD1 for D (6 bases). The length of the CDR3 is 15 residues. V lost 1 base to trimming and J lost 8 bases, with 14 bases between them. Germline lookup yields CDR1 SGHDN and CDR2 FVKESK. The CDR3 loop is CASSQGQGLFEKLFF. In DNA form, the CDR3 reads TGTGCCAGCAGCCAAGGTCAGGGGTTGTTCGAAAAACTGTTTTTT.

The chain has TRBV6-1 and TRBJ2-1; D is uncertain. V was cut by 7 bases and J by 0 bases, with 10 bases left in between. This CDR3 is built from 14 residues. In germline, CDR1 is MNHNS, CDR2 SASEGT. In DNA, the CDR3 is TGTGCCAGCAAAGCCGACACCTCCTACAATGAGCAGTTCTTC. This translates into CASKADTSYNEQFF.

This clonotype was picked up a small number of times. The rearrangement links TRBV6-1 to TRBJ1-2, with 7 bases fitting TRBD1. CDR1 is MNHNS and CDR2 is SASEGT in the germline V gene. The CDR3 contains 13 residues. The J segment lost 4 bases and the V segment lost 8 bases, leaving 7 bases of the junction unmatched. The CDR3 sequence: CASVDREVYGYTF. The DNA of the CDR3 is TGTGCCAGCGTCGACAGGGAGGTCTATGGCTACACCTTC.

This clonotype was picked up many times. The chain couples TRBV20-1 to TRBJ2-3; D not certain. Germline CDR1 DFQATT, CDR2 SNEGSKA (reference sequence). The CDR3 sequence is 15 residues long. Trimming shortened V by 1 base and J by 2 bases, and 13 bases separated the two germline ends. CDR3 DNA: TGCAGTGCTAGAGTGAGCGCGGACCACACAGATACGCAGTATTTT. Amino acids: CSARVSADHTDTQYF.